This T cell receptor (beta chain) was identified in a study of T cell repertoires in aging, cancer and after chemotherapy. Notes on the study in general: Hematological cancer patients had lymphoid organ infiltration that may impair thymic emigration or T cell expansion.

The CDR3 is 15 amino acids. J lost 5 bases, V lost 2 bases, and 8 bases had no gene match. Germline V gives CDR1 GTSNPN, CDR2 SVGIG (reference sequence). TRB rearrangements spanning V, D and J were amplified using mixed TRB-A/B primers. From the multiplex PCR reads, TCRdb called clonotypes with MiXCR, one entry per CDR3 protein. The sample holds approximately 400 distinct CDR3 sequences, 39% seen once. By its share, this clonotype is hyperexpanded (1% or more). Its target is not known. Amplification of TCR beta used genomic DNA extracted from peripheral blood. The V gene is TRBV30, the J gene TRBJ2-2; TRBD2 matches at 7 bases. The specimen was blood. The TCR was taken from a human donor with a blood cancer. CDR3 DNA: TGTGCCTGGAGTTTCGACTTACTAGCGACCGGGGAGCTGTTTTTT. This translates into CAWSFDLLATGELFF.